This TCR beta chain was found in a study of blood T cell repertoires in COVID-19. In the study overall: From T cells, B-cell-depleted T cells, or PBMCs came the material, which was cDNA or gDNA.

CDR3 length: 14 residues. V dropped 0 bases and J dropped 4 bases, with 10 bases sitting between them. Germline V lookup: CDR1 SGHRS, CDR2 YFSETQ. Method: immunoSEQ multiplex PCR; TCRdb's copy keeps in-frame clones and lacks some. The repertoire consists of tens of thousands of clones, with about 86% occurring once and the leading ten covering roughly 20%. The V call is TRBV5-1, the J call TRBJ1-2; D unclear. Specimen: peripheral blood. This receptor was identified in a woman older than 75 in a cohort sampled during active or convalescent COVID-19. CDR3 amino acids: CASSLVGGLYGYTF. In DNA form, the CDR3 reads TGCGCCAGCAGCTTGGTGGGTGGGCTCTATGGCTACACCTTC.